This is a list of T cell receptor beta chains from one sample in a study of T cell responses to AZD1222 COVID-19 vaccine. Clones were read by immunoSEQ multiplex PCR, and TCRdb kept only the in-frame ones, dropping some. Of around 140,000 clones listed, roughly nine tenths are singletons. The input for sequencing was peripheral blood, taken on day 0 of AZD1222 vaccination. Every receptor here comes from an adult in good health. CDR3s include the opening cysteine and the closing phenylalanine or tryptophan. D genes are given only for firm matches. The size field is filled for only some rows; it gives once, few, many or a size class.

V	length	size	D	J	DNA	CDR3
TRBV11-2	14	NA	NA	TRBJ2-5	TGTGCCAGCAGTATCAGGGGTAGGAAAGAGACCCAGTACTTC	CASSIRGRKETQYF
TRBV3-1/TRBV3-2	16	NA	TRBD1	TRBJ1-2	TGTGCCAGCAGCCAGCTTTCGGGACAGGGGGCTGGTGGCTACACCTTC	CASSQLSGQGAGGYTF
TRBV5-1	15	few	TRBD1	TRBJ1-1	TGCGCCAGCAGCTTTTCGGGACAGGCGAACACTGAAGCTTTCTTT	CASSFSGQANTEAFF
TRBV10-3	13	NA	NA	TRBJ2-1	TGTGCCATCAGTGAAGGCCTCCAAAATGAGCAGTTCTTC	CAISEGLQNEQFF
TRBV6-5	13	NA	NA	TRBJ1-2	TGTGCCAGCAGTTCAACAGTGGCCTATGGCTACACCTTC	CASSSTVAYGYTF
TRBV5-4	15	NA	NA	TRBJ2-5	TGTGCCAGCAGCCCGGACAGACCATACCAAGAGACCCAGTACTTC	CASSPDRPYQETQYF
TRBV3-1/TRBV3-2	13	NA	NA	TRBJ2-7	TGTGCCAGCAGCCAAGACTTAGACTACGAGCAGTACTTC	CASSQDLDYEQYF
TRBV20-1	12	NA	NA	TRBJ1-1	TGCAGTGCTAGTACCGGTAAGACTGAAGCTTTCTTT	CSASTGKTEAFF
TRBV11-2	15	once	NA	TRBJ1-4	TGTGCCAGCAGCTTACGGGGAGGTTGGAGCGAAAAACTGTTTTTT	CASSLRGGWSEKLFF
TRBV7-3	15	NA	TRBD1	TRBJ1-6	TGTGCCAGCAGCCCGACAGGGTTGTCGGTTTCACCCCTCCACTTT	CASSPTGLSVSPLHF
TRBV27	15	NA	NA	TRBJ1-6	TGTGCCAGCACTCACCTGGGCAGCAACAATTCACCCCTCCACTTT	CASTHLGSNNSPLHF
TRBV27	12	NA	TRBD1	TRBJ2-3	TGTGCCAGTAGGGGGCGGCCAGATACGCAGTATTTT	CASRGRPDTQYF
TRBV6-5	13	NA	NA	TRBJ1-2	TGTGCCAGCACCAAAATACAGGGAACGGGCTACACCTTC	CASTKIQGTGYTF
TRBV28	17	NA	NA	TRBJ2-1	TGTGCCAGCAGTTCCTTATACACTAGGCCCCCTTACAATGAGCAGTTCTTC	CASSSLYTRPPYNEQFF
TRBV3-1/TRBV3-2	20	NA	TRBD2	TRBJ2-5	TGTGCCAGCAGCCAAGATCGCATTAGCGGGAACCGTCTCCGCCAAGAGACCCAGTACTTC	CASSQDRISGNRLRQETQYF
TRBV5-1	16	NA	NA	TRBJ2-3	TGCGCCAGCAGCTTGGACGGGGCTTCAAGCACAGATACGCAGTATTTT	CASSLDGASSTDTQYF
TRBV27	15	NA	NA	TRBJ2-1	TGTGCCAGCAGTTTATCCGGGGGCTGGGCAAATGAGCAGTTCTTC	CASSLSGGWANEQFF
TRBV4-1	17	NA	TRBD1	TRBJ2-1	TGCGCCAGCAGCCACCAACCCGACAGGGGGATCGACAATGAGCAGTTCTTC	CASSHQPDRGIDNEQFF
TRBV29-1	13	NA	TRBD1	TRBJ1-4	TGCAGCGGCGGACAGGCAACTAATGAAAAACTGTTTTTT	CSGGQATNEKLFF
TRBV12-3/TRBV12-4	12	once	NA	TRBJ1-4	TGTGCCAGCAGGGGGGTTTCGGGAAAACTGTTTTTT	CASRGVSGKLFF